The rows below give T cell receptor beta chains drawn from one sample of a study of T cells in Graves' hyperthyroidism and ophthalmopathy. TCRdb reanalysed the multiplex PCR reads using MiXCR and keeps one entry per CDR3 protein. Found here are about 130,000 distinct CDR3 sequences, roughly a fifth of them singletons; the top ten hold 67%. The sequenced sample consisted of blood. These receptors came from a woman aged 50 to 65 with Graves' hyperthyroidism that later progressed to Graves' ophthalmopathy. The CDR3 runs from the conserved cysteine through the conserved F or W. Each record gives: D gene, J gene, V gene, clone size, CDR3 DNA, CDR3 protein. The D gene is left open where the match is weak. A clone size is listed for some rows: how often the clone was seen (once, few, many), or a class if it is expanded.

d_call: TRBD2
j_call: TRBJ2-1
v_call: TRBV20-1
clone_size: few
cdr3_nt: TGCAGTGCCCAAGGACTAGCGGGACGAAATGAGCAGTTCTTC
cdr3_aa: CSAQGLAGRNEQFF

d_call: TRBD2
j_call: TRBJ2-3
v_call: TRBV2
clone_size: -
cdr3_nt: TGTGCCAGCAGCTTCTTTTCCCTGGCGCCAGGGACTAGCGCAGATACGCAGTATTTT
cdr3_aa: CASSFFSLAPGTSADTQYF

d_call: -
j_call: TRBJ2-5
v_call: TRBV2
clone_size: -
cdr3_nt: TGTGCCAGCAGTGAAGGGCAGGGGCGCTCCGAGACCCAGTACTTC
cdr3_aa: CASSEGQGRSETQYF

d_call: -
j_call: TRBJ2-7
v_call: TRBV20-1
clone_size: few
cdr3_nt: TGCAGTGCGAAGTGGCAGGGGAACTACGAGCAGTACTTC
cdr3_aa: CSAKWQGNYEQYF

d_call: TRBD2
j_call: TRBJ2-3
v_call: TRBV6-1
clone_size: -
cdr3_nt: TGTGCCAGCAGTGCTCTAGCGGGGGGTCGCACAGATACGCAGTATTTT
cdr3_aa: CASSALAGGRTDTQYF

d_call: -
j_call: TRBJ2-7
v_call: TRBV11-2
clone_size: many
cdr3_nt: TGTGCCAGCAGCTCGACAGGTGGGGGGCAGTACTTC
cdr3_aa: CASSSTGGGQYF

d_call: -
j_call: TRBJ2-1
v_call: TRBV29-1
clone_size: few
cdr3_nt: TGCAGCGCGACGGACAGGGAGGGAAGCTCCTACAATGAGCAGTTCTTC
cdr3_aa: CSATDREGSSYNEQFF

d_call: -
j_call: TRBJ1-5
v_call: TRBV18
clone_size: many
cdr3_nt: TGTGCCAGCTCACCCTCTGGAGAGAGGCCCCAGCATTTT
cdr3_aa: CASSPSGERPQHF

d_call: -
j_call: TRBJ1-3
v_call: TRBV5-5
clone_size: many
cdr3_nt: TGTGCCAGCAGCTTGGATGGGGTGTTTTCTGGAAACACCATATATTTT
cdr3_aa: CASSLDGVFSGNTIYF

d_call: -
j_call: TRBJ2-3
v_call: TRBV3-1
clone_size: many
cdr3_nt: TGTGCCAGCAGCCATCCCGGGATTAGCACAGATACGCAGTATTTT
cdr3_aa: CASSHPGISTDTQYF

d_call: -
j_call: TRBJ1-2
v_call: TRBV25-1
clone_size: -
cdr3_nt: TGTGCCAGCAGCGGGTCCGGGGGAGGCTACACCTTC
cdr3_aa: CASSGSGGGYTF

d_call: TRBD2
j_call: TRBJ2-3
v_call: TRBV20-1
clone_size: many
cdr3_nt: TGCAGTGCTAGTGGGGCTAGCGGGAGGAGCACAGATACGCAGTATTTT
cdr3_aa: CSASGASGRSTDTQYF

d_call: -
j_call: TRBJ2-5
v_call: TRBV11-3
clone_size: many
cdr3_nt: TGTGCCAGCAGCCTCTTCTCCGGACAAGAGACCCAGTACTTC
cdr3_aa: CASSLFSGQETQYF

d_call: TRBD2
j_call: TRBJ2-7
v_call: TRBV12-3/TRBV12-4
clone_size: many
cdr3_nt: TGTGCCAGCAGTTTCGGGGTAGCGGGATCCTACGAGCAGTACTTC
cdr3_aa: CASSFGVAGSYEQYF

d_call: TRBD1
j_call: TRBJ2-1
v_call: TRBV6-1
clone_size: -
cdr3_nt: TGTGCCAGCAGTGTCATACAGGGGAGAGAGCAGTTCTTC
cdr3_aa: CASSVIQGREQFF

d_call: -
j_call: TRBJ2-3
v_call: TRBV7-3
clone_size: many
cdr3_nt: TGTGCCAGCAGCCCTACGCCCGGGGTCGGAGTAGATACGCAGTATTTT
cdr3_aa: CASSPTPGVGVDTQYF

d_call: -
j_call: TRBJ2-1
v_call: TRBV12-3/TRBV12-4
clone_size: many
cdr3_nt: TGTGCCAGCACCCTAGGTAGGACCGACAATGAGCAGTTCTTC
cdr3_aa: CASTLGRTDNEQFF

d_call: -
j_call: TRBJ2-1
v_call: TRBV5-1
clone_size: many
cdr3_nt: TGCGCCAGCAGCTTGCTCCCCCGGGGCAGGGACTACAATGAGCAGTTCTTC
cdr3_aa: CASSLLPRGRDYNEQFF

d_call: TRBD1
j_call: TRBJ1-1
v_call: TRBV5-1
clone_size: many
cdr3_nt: TGCGCCAGCAGCGCAGCTACAGGGGCCAACACTGAAGCTTTCTTT
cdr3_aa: CASSAATGANTEAFF

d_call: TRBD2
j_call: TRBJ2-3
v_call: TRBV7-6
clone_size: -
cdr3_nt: TGTGCCAGCAGCTTAGGGAAGAGGGCTAGCGGTACCACAGATACGCAGTATTTT
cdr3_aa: CASSLGKRASGTTDTQYF

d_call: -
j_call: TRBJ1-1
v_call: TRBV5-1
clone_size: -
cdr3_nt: TGCGCCAGCAGCTTTGGCGCCAGCCACACTGAAGCTTTCTTT
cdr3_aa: CASSFGASHTEAFF

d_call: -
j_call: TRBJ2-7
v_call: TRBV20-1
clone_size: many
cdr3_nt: TGCAGTGCCGGCGCGGGGGCGATCATCTACGAGCAGTACTTC
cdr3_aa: CSAGAGAIIYEQYF

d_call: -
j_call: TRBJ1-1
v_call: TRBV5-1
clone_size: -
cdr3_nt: TGCGCCAGCAGCTTGGATCAGGGGTTGGGGCTTAACACTGAAGCTTTCTTT
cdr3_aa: CASSLDQGLGLNTEAFF

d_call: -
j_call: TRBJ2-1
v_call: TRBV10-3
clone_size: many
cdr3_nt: TGTGCCATCAGCCCAGAGGTCTCCTACAATGAGCAGTTCTTC
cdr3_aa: CAISPEVSYNEQFF

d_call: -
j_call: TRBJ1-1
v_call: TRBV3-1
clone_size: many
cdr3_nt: TGTGCCAGCAGCCCGCAAGTTGGGGCCGCTAGAACTGAAGCTTTCTTT
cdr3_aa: CASSPQVGAARTEAFF

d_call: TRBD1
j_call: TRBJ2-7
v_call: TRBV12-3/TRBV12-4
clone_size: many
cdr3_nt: TGTGCCAGCAGTCGCAGGGGGCAGCCATCCTACGAGCAGTACTTC
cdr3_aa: CASSRRGQPSYEQYF

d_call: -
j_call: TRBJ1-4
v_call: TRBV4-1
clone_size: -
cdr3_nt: TGCGCCAGCAGCCAGTCCGCGGGTGAGAATGAAAAACTGTTTTTT
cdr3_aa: CASSQSAGENEKLFF

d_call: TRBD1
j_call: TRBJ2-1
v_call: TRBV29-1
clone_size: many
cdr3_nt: TGCAGCGTTGATGGAACAGGGGCCTTGGGTGAGCAGTTCTTC
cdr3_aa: CSVDGTGALGEQFF

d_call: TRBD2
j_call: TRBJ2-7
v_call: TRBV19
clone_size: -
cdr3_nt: TGTGCCAGTAGTATAGGCGGAGCGGGAGAATTTTACGAGCAGTACTTC
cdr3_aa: CASSIGGAGEFYEQYF

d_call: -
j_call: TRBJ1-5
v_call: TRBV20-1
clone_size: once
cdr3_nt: TGCAGTGGCGGGGGGCCGCGGGACGGCAATCAGCCCCAGCATTTT
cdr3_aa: CSGGGPRDGNQPQHF

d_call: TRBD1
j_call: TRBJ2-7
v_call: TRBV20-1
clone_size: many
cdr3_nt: TGCAGTGCTAAGATACCGGGACAGACTTACGAGCAGTACTTC
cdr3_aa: CSAKIPGQTYEQYF

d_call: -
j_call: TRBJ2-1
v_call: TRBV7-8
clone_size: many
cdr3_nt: TGTGCCAGCAGCATTCGGGAGTTCGACAATGAGCAGTTCTTC
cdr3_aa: CASSIREFDNEQFF

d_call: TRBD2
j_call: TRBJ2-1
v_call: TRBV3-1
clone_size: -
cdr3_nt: TGTGCCAGCAGCCAAAATGGGGCGGGAGGGGATGAGCAGTTCTTC
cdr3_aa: CASSQNGAGGDEQFF

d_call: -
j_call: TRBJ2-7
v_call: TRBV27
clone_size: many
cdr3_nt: TGTGCCAGCAGTTCCGAGGGGCAGGGATCCTACGAGCAGTACTTC
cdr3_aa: CASSSEGQGSYEQYF

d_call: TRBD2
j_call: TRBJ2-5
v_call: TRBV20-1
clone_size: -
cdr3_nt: TGCAGTGCCCTAGCGGGGACGACGACCCAGTACTTC
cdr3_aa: CSALAGTTTQYF

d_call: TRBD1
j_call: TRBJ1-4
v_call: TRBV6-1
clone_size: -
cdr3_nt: TGTGCCAGCAGCGAAAGGGACAGAAGTGAAAAACTGTTTTTT
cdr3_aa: CASSERDRSEKLFF

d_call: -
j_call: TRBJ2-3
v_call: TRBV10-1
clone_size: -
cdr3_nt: TGCGCCAGCAGTGAGTCTCCTATCACAGATACGCAGTATTTT
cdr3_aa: CASSESPITDTQYF

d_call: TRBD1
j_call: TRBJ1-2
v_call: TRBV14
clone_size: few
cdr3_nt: TGTGCCAGCAGCCGAGTCGGGACAGGTGTTAACTATGGCTACACCTTC
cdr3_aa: CASSRVGTGVNYGYTF

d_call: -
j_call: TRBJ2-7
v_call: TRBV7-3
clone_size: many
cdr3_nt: TGTGCCAGCAGCTTAACACCGGGAGTATCCGAGCAGTACTTC
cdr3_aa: CASSLTPGVSEQYF

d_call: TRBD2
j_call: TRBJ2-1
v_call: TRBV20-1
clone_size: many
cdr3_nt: TGCAGTGCTAGCAGCGGGAGGGGGTACAATGAGCAGTTCTTC
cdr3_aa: CSASSGRGYNEQFF

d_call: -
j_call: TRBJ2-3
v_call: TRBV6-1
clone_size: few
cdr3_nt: TGTGCCAGCAGCCTCTGGGGCGGGAGCACAGATACGCAGTATTTT
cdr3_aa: CASSLWGGSTDTQYF

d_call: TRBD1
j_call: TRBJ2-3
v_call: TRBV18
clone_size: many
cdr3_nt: TGTGCCAGCTCATACACCGGGACAGGGGTGGATACGCAGTATTTT
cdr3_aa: CASSYTGTGVDTQYF

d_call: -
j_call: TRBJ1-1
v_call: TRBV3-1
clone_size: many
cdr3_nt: TGTGCCAGCAGCCAAGCACAGGGGAACACTGAAGCTTTCTTT
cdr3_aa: CASSQAQGNTEAFF

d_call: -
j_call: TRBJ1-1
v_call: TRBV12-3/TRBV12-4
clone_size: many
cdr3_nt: TGTGCCAGCAGTCTACAGATTTACACTGAAGCTTTCTTT
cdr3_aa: CASSLQIYTEAFF

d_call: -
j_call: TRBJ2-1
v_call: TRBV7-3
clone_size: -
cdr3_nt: TGTGCCAGCAGCCGATCAGCGGGTGAGCAGTTCTTC
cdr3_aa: CASSRSAGEQFF

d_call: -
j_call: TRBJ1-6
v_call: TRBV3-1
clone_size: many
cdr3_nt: TGTGCCAGCAGCCAAGGCTGGCAGGGGACTTCACCCCTCCACTTT
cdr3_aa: CASSQGWQGTSPLHF